The clone carrying this TCR beta chain was seen repeatedly, ten times or more. Its antigen remains unknown. This sample was taken from a study of metastatic and nonmetastatic thyroid tumors. Looking at the study overall: Thyroid patients, malignant and benign, had repertoires compared across blood and tumor or nodule tissue.

Between the trimmed V and J ends, which lost 5 bases and 8 bases, there was a span of 11 bases. Germline V gene data show CDR1 as SGHRS and CDR2 as YFSETQ. The CDR3 has 13 amino acids. Ahead of thyroid surgery, no patient had received treatment of any kind. General study findings and limits: According to reports, the diversity of TCR beta was significantly higher in malignant thyroid tumors than in benign nodules, and this held in both blood and tumor samples.

Under the authors' procedure: Clinicopathological groups differed in CDR3, with these differences serving to build a distant-metastasis classifier for papillary thyroid cancer. TCRdb re-called the PCR reads through MiXCR. The V and J calls and clone size are TCRdb's, not the authors'. The sample includes 25,000 to 35,000 clones, about 4% of them seen just once. Sequenced input: blood. The chain is built from TRBV5-1 and TRBJ1-6; no firm D call. This receptor was taken from a female donor with papillary thyroid cancer or a benign thyroid nodule (not recorded which). Some clones in this sample may be carry-over from other donors' samples. The CDR3: CASRGSEDSPLHF. The CDR3 region has the DNA TGCGCCAGCAGGGGTAGTGAAGATTCACCCCTCCACTTT.